This TCR beta chain was observed in a study of T cell responses to AZD1222 COVID-19 vaccine. As concerns this clone: Its specificity is not known.

Clones were sequenced by immunoSEQ multiplex PCR, and TCRdb holds only the in-frame ones, with some missing. The data contain 110,000 to 150,000 clones, around 90% of them singletons. V lost 1 base to trimming and J lost 3 bases; unmatched junction nucleotides: 2. The CDR3 spans 14 residues. Germline CDR1 and CDR2: SGHRS and YFSETQ. Notes on the study in general: Across the whole spike, CD4 TCRs peaked at regions 160-218 and 743-854.

The V and J genes are TRBV5-1 and TRBJ1-1, with 8 bases fitting TRBD1. The TCR was taken from an adult in good health. This specimen was peripheral blood, taken on day 0 of AZD1222 vaccination. CDR3 sequence: CASSLSGGHTEAFF. The CDR3 nucleotides read TGCGCCAGCAGCTTGTCAGGGGGCCACACTGAAGCTTTCTTT.